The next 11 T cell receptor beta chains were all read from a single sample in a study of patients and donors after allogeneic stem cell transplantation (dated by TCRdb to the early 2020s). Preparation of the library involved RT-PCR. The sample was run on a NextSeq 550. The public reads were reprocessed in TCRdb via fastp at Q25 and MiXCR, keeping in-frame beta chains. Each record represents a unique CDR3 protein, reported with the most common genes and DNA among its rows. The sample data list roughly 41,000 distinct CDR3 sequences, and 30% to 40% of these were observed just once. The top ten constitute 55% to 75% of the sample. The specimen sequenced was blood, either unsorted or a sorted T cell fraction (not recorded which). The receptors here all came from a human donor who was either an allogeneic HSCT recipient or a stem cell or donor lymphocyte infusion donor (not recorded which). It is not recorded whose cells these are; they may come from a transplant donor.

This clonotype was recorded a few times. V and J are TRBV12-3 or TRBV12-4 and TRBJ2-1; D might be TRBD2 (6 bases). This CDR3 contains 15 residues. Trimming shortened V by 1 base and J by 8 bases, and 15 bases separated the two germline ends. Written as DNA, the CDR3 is TGTGCCAGCAGTTTAGTAGCGGAGAAGAAATATGAGCAGTTCTTC. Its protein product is CASSLVAEKKYEQFF.

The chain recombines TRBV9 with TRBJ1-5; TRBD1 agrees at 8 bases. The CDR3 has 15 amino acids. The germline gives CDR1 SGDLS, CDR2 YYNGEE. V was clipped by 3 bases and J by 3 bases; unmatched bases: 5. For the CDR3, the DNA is TGTGCCAGCAGCGCTCAGGGGGCTATCAATCAGCCCCAGCATTTT. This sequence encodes CASSAQGAINQPQHF.

The CDR3 nucleotides read TGCAGTGCTAGCCTGTGGGGGGCCCGCACAGATACGCAGTATTTT. The encoded protein is CSASLWGARTDTQYF. The rearrangement uses TRBV20-1 and TRBJ2-3; possibly TRBD1 or TRBD2 for D (6 bases each). Looked up from germline, CDR1 is DFQATT and CDR2 is SNEGSKA (reference sequence). Trimming removed 3 bases from V and 1 base from J, with 14 bases in between. The length of the CDR3 is 15 residues.

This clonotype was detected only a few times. CDR3 in DNA: TGCAGTGCCTGGGGACCTAATGAAAAACTGTTTTTT. Translated, it gives CSAWGPNEKLFF. The rearrangement uses TRBV20-1 and TRBJ1-4, with a weak D call TRBD1 (5 bases). Germline V gives CDR1 DFQATT, CDR2 SNEGSKA (reference sequence). The V gene lost 6 bases and the J gene lost 3 bases, with 8 bases spanning the gap. This CDR3 spans 12 amino acids.

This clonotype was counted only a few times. CDR3 loop: CASSFDLAANEQFF. Here the CDR3 DNA reads TGTGCCAGCAGCTTTGACCTAGCGGCCAATGAGCAGTTCTTC. This chain connects TRBV7-2 to TRBJ2-1; 7 nucleotides match TRBD2. The CDR3 is 14 amino acids. Germline-derived CDR1 and CDR2 are SGHTA and FQGNSA. V lost 3 bases and J lost 6; bases outside the gene matches: 5.

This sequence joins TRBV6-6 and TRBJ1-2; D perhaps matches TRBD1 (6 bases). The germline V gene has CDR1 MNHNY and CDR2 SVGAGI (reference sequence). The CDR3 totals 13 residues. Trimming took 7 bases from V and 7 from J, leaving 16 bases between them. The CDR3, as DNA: TGTGCCAGCATATGGGTAGGGGGTAGTGGCTACACCTTC. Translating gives CASIWVGGSGYTF.

The CDR3 DNA sequence: TGTGCCAGCAGCGCCGACAGGGATCGCTCTGAAGCTTTCTTT. Amino acid sequence: CASSADRDRSEAFF. The chain recombines TRBV7-8 with TRBJ1-1; TRBD1 agrees at 7 bases. CDR1 and CDR2 (germline): SGHVS, FQNEAQ. The CDR3 runs to 14 residues. Losses at the gene ends were 5 bases for V and 6 bases for J; bases not matched to a gene: 9.

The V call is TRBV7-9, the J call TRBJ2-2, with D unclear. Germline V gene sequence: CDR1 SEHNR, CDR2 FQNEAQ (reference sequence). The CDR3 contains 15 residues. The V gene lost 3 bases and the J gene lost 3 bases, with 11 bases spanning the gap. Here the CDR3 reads CASSFNLIYTGELFF. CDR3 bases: TGTGCCAGCAGCTTTAACCTTATTTACACCGGGGAGCTGTTTTTT. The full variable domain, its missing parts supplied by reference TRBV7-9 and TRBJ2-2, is DTGVSQNPRHKITKRGQNVTFRCDPISEHNRLYWYRQTLGQGPEFLTYFQNEAQLEKSRLLSDRFSAERPKGSFSTLEIQRTEQGDSAMYLCASSFNLIYTGELFFGEGSRLTVL.

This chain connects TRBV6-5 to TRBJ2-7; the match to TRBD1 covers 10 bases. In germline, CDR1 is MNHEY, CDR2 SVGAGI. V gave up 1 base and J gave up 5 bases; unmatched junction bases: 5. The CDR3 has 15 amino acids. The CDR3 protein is CASSYWGTGENEQYF. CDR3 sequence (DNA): TGTGCCAGCAGTTACTGGGGGACAGGGGAAAACGAGCAGTACTTC.

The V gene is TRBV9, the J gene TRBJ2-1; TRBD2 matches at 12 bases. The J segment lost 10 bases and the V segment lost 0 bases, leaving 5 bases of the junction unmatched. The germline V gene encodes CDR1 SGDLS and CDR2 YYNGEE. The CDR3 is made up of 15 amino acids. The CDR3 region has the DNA TGTGCCAGCAGCGTAGGAGGACTAGCGGGACACGAGCAGTTCTTC. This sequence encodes CASSVGGLAGHEQFF.

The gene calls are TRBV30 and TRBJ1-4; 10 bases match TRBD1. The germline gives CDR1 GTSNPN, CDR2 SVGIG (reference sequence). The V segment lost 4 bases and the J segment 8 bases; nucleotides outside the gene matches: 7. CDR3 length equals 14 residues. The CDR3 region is CAWNRDRGREKLFF. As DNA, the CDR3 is TGTGCCTGGAATCGCGACAGGGGGCGCGAAAAACTGTTTTTT.